This paragraph reports one T cell receptor (beta chain). What antigen it recognizes has not been identified. No qualities accompany the bases; no much larger clone lies one base away. These data are taken from a study of control samples from healthy donors and cancer patients (dated by TCRdb to 2020 to 2022). V is pared back by 7 bases and J by 4 bases, with 13 bases lying between the germline termini. Counted from cysteine to phenylalanine, this CDR3 has 13 amino acids. Left in the record is the CDR3 DNA by itself, 39 bases read in frame from the first base. Looking up the germline V gene yields CDR1 SGHAT and CDR2 FQNNGV. Library generation was performed with the immunoSEQ multiplex PCR assay. Drawn from immuneACCESS, this table holds only the in-frame rearrangements with V and J called that TCRdb kept. Clones are partly lost; checked studies trace under half to an unresolved V gene and leave the rest unexplained. Recorded for this sample are tens of thousands of clones; around 90% of them occurred a single time. About 2% of the sample is taken by the ten largest.

Sequenced input: PBMCs. The receptor chain draws on TRBV11-2 and TRBJ1-2, and the D gene may be TRBD1, 6 bases matching. The source of this sequence is a woman in her sixties or seventies with head and neck cancer. Here is the DNA: TGTGCCAGCACAAAGACAGGTGGCTATGGCTACACCTTC. The encoded protein is CASTKTGGYGYTF.